The 20 T cell receptor beta chains below were found in one sample sequenced in a study of blood T cell repertoires in COVID-19. Data came from immunoSEQ multiplex PCR; TCRdb stores just in-frame clones and leaves some out. The repertoire includes 150,000 or so clones, around 85% of them detected once, and 0.6% to 0.7% sits in the top ten. Sequenced input: peripheral blood. These receptors came from a man aged 55 to 70 with COVID-19, enrolled during active disease.

The sample holds a few counts of this clone. This rearrangement joins TRBV6-1 to TRBJ1-4; 10 positions match TRBD1. With V trimmed by 1 base and J by 1 base, 6 bases remained unmatched. The CDR3 has 18 residues. CDR1 is MNHNS, CDR2 SASEGT, per germline. The CDR3 here is CASSEVPGQGLTNEKLFF. The DNA of the CDR3 is TGTGCCAGCAGTGAAGTTCCGGGACAGGGGTTAACTAATGAAAAACTGTTTTTT.

The chain has TRBV11-3 and TRBJ1-5; TRBD1 is a possible D gene (6 bases). The V end was cut by 5 bases, the J end by 4 bases, with 9 bases between. The germline V gene has CDR1 SGHNT and CDR2 YENEEA. CDR3 length equals 13 residues. The CDR3: CASSKTGNQPQHF. The CDR3 DNA sequence: TGTGCCAGCAGCAAAACAGGGAATCAGCCCCAGCATTTT.

In its sample, this clone was seen once. This chain connects TRBV5-1 to TRBJ2-3; D is perhaps TRBD2 (6 bases). This CDR3 is 16 amino acids long. The V end lost 2 bases, the J end lost 1 base, and 14 bases lay between the germline ends. Germline CDR1 is SGHRS and CDR2 is YFSETQ. CDR3 sequence (DNA): TGCGCCAGCAGCTTTAGTCGGAGCGGGCGCACAGATACGCAGTATTTT. Translated: CASSFSRSGRTDTQYF.

The chain is built from TRBV19 and TRBJ1-2, with 7 bases lining up with TRBD1. The ends lost 4 bases at V and 10 bases at J; junction bases unmatched: 15. Germline V gene lookup returns CDR1 LNHDA and CDR2 SQIVND (reference sequence). The CDR3 extends over 15 amino acids. CDR3 sequence: CASSTRQGPSSNYTF. Written as DNA, the CDR3 is TGTGCCAGTAGTACCCGACAGGGACCTTCGAGTAACTACACCTTC.

For this clone: Additional DNA sequences in this sample encode the identical CDR3. This rearrangement joins TRBV19 to TRBJ2-7, with 7 bases lining up with TRBD2. V was clipped by 1 base and J by 4 bases; unmatched bases: 1. Germline V lookup: CDR1 LNHDA, CDR2 SQIVND (reference sequence). CDR3 length: 13 residues. As DNA, the CDR3 is TGTGCCAGTAGTATAGGGGGGGGATACGAGCAGTACTTC. Amino acid sequence: CASSIGGGYEQYF.

The sample holds a few counts of this clone. V gene TRBV5-8 combines with J gene TRBJ2-1; TRBD2 agrees at 11 bases. CDR1 and CDR2 from the germline V gene are SGHTS and YDEGEE. CDR3 size: 18 residues. The J segment lost 6 bases and the V segment lost 3 bases, leaving 14 bases of the junction unmatched. Written as DNA, the CDR3 is TGTGCCAGCAGCTCAACATTGTTAGCGGGGGGGACCCTCAATGAGCAGTTCTTC. Translated, it gives CASSSTLLAGGTLNEQFF.

This clone came up a few times. The CDR3 nucleotides are TGTGCCAGCAGCCAACTTTACGAGCAGTACTTC. Protein sequence: CASSQLYEQYF. The chain recombines TRBV3-1 (or the pseudogene TRBV3-2) with TRBJ2-7, with D unclear. The CDR3 contains 11 residues. Germline CDR1 and CDR2: LGHDT and YNNKEL (reference sequence). V lost 2 bases, J lost 4 bases, and 3 bases lay in between.

V is TRBV3-1 (or the pseudogene TRBV3-2) and J is TRBJ2-7; a weak D match, TRBD2 (5 bases). The V and J ends lost 3 bases and 6 bases respectively, with 12 bases between them. The germline gives CDR1 LGHDT, CDR2 YNNKEL (reference sequence). The length of the CDR3 is 13 residues. The CDR3 region is CASSQNRGFEQYF. The CDR3 nucleotides read TGTGCCAGCAGCCAGAATCGGGGATTCGAGCAGTACTTC.

The rearrangement links TRBV6-5 to TRBJ1-2, with TRBD1 as a possible D gene (5 bases). The germline CDR1 and CDR2 sequences are MNHEY and SVGAGI. V was clipped by 0 bases and J by 7 bases, with 12 bases between them. The CDR3 runs to 14 residues. CDR3 region: CASSYSPRQSGYTF. CDR3 bases: TGTGCCAGCAGTTACTCACCCCGACAGTCTGGCTACACCTTC.

This chain joins TRBV28 and TRBJ1-5, with 8 bases matching TRBD1. CDR1 MDHEN and CDR2 SYDVKM come from the germline V gene. The CDR3 sequence is 17 residues long. J lost 7 bases, V lost 3 bases, and 14 bases had no gene match. Written as DNA, the CDR3 is TGTGCCAGCAGTTTGTCCCAGGGGGCGCCCCTCCAGCAGCCCCAGCATTTT. It codes for CASSLSQGAPLQQPQHF.

The chain is built from TRBV2 and TRBJ2-7; D is possibly TRBD1 (5 bases). CDR1 and CDR2 (germline): SNHLY, FYNNEI. V was cut by 6 bases and J by 3 bases, with 15 bases left in between. The CDR3 consists of 14 residues. The DNA of the CDR3 is TGTGCCAGCAGGGCGGACACCGGTGGCTACGAGCAGTACTTC. Its translation: CASRADTGGYEQYF.

This chain uses TRBV30 with TRBJ1-2; D unresolved. V was shortened by 5 bases and J by 5 bases, with 21 bases between the two germline ends. The CDR3 extends over 15 amino acids. Germline CDR1 GTSNPN, CDR2 SVGIG (reference sequence). The CDR3 is CAWLKGGERRYGYTF. CDR3 nucleotides: TGTGCCTGGTTGAAAGGCGGGGAGCGCCGGTATGGCTACACCTTC.

V gene TRBV9 combines with J gene TRBJ1-6; a possible D gene is TRBD1 (5 bases). Trimming removed 3 bases from V and 4 bases from J, with 14 bases in between. Germline CDR1 and CDR2: SGDLS and YYNGEE. The CDR3 contains 16 residues. CDR3 residues: CASSAKQGPYNSPLHF. In DNA, the CDR3 is TGTGCCAGCAGCGCTAAGCAGGGCCCGTATAATTCACCCCTCCACTTT.

The chain recombines TRBV27 with TRBJ1-2; no clear D. The germline gives CDR1 MNHEY, CDR2 SMNVEV (reference sequence). This CDR3 region has 13 residues. With 6 bases removed from V and 4 bases from J, the gap between germline ends came to 12 bases. CDR3 in DNA: TGTGCCAGCAGCCCCCCAGGTCCCTATGGCTACACCTTC. This gives the protein CASSPPGPYGYTF.

V and J are TRBV9 and TRBJ1-3; D might be TRBD1 (5 bases). The CDR3 extends over 14 amino acids. V lost 3 bases and J lost 0, with 7 bases in between. CDR1 is SGDLS and CDR2 is YYNGEE in the germline V gene. CDR3 sequence: CASSGTSSGNTIYF. The CDR3 bases are TGTGCCAGCAGCGGGACATCCTCTGGAAACACCATATATTTT.

V gene TRBV28 combines with J gene TRBJ2-3; 10 bases are shared with TRBD1. CDR1 and CDR2 (germline): MDHEN, SYDVKM. V shed 5 bases, J shed 2 bases, and the junction held 7 bases outside the gene matches. The length of the CDR3 is 16 residues. Written as DNA, the CDR3 is TGTGCCAGCAGTCCCACCGGGACAGGGGTCACAGATACGCAGTATTTT. Its translation is CASSPTGTGVTDTQYF.

This clone was recorded once. This chain uses TRBV5-8 with TRBJ1-1, with D tentatively TRBD1 (6 bases). The CDR3 sequence is 14 residues long. With 2 bases removed from V and 4 bases from J, the gap between germline ends came to 12 bases. Germline CDR1 is SGHTS and CDR2 is YDEGEE. CDR3: CASSFGQPGTEAFF. The CDR3 DNA follows: TGTGCCAGCAGCTTCGGACAGCCCGGCACTGAAGCTTTCTTT. Full variable domain (remainder filled in from reference TRBV5-8 and TRBJ1-1): EAGVTQSPTHLIKTRGQQATLRCSPISGHTSVYWYQQALGLGLQFLLWYDEGEERNRGNFPPRFSGRQFPNYSSELNVNALELEDSALYLCASSFGQPGTEAFFGQGTRLTVV.

J is TRBJ1-2 and V is TRBV5-1; 7 nucleotides line up with TRBD1. V shed 0 bases, J shed 4 bases, and the junction held 3 bases outside the gene matches. Germline V gene data show CDR1 as SGHRS and CDR2 as YFSETQ. The CDR3 contains 14 residues. CDR3 in amino acids: CASSLGQGSYGYTF. CDR3 nucleotide sequence: TGCGCCAGCAGCTTGGGACAGGGCAGCTATGGCTACACCTTC.

The V and J genes are TRBV5-1 and TRBJ2-7, with D perhaps TRBD2 (7 bases). CDR1 is SGHRS and CDR2 is YFSETQ in the germline V gene. Between the trimmed V and J ends, which lost 2 bases and 2 bases, there was a span of 17 bases. The CDR3 runs 16 residues. Here the CDR3 reads CASSLRGGQTPYEQYF. The CDR3 DNA reads TGCGCCAGCAGCTTAAGGGGGGGGCAGACTCCCTACGAGCAGTACTTC.

The CDR3 bases are TGTGCCAGTAAGCTAACCGGGACAGGGGTGAACGAGCAGTACTTC. This gives the protein CASKLTGTGVNEQYF. The chain carries TRBV19 and TRBJ2-7, with 10 bases lining up with TRBD1. This CDR3 is built from 15 residues. Germline trimming cut 7 bases from V and 5 bases from J; bases unmatched to any gene: 11. The germline V gene has CDR1 LNHDA and CDR2 SQIVND (reference sequence).